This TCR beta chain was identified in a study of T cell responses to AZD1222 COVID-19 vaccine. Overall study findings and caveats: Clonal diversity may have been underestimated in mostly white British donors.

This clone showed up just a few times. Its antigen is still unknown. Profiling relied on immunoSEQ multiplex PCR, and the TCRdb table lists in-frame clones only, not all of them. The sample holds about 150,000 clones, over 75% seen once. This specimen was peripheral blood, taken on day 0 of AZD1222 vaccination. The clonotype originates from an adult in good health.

CDR3 region: CASSPDSGNTIYF. CDR3 bases: TGTGCCAGCTCACCGGACTCTGGAAACACCATATATTTT. The chain uses TRBV18 and TRBJ1-3; D not certain. In germline, CDR1 is KGHSH, CDR2 LQKENI. CDR3 size: 13 residues. The ends were cut back, 3 bases at V and 0 bases at J, with 3 bases in the middle.